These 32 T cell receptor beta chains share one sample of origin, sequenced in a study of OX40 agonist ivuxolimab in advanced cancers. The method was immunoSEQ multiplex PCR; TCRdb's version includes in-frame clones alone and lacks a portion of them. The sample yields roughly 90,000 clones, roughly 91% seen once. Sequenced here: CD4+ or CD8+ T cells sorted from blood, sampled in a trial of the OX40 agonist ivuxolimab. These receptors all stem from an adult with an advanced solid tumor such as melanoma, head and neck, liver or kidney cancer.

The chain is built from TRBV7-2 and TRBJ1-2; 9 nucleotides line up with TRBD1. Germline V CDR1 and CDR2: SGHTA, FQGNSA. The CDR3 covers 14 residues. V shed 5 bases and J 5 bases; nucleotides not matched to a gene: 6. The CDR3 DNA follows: TGTGCCAGCAGCCACAGGGGGCCCGGATATGGCTACACCTTC. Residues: CASSHRGPGYGYTF.

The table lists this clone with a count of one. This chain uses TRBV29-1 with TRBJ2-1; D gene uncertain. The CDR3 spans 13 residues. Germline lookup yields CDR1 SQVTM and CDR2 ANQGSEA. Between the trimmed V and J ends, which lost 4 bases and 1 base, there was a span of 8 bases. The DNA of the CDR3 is TGCAGCGTTGTTCCATTATCCTACAATGAGCAGTTCTTC. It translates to CSVVPLSYNEQFF.

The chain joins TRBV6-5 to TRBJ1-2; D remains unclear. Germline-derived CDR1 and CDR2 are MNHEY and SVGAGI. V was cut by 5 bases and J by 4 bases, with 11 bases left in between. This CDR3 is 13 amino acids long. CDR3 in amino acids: CASSPGSSYGYTF. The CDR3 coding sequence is TGTGCCAGCAGTCCCGGTTCCAGCTATGGCTACACCTTC.

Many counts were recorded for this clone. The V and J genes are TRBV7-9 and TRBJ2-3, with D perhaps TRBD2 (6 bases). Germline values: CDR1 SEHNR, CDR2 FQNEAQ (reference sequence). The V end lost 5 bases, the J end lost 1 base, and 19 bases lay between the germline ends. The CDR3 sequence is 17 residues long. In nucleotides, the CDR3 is TGTGCCAGCAGCCTCGAGCGGGCACAGCTTCGCACAGATACGCAGTATTTT. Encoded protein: CASSLERAQLRTDTQYF.

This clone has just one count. Here the CDR3 reads CASSHPRRGTGGYEQYF. The CDR3 DNA is TGCGCCAGCAGCCACCCACGTCGCGGGACAGGGGGCTACGAGCAGTACTTC. V and J are TRBV4-1 and TRBJ2-7; 11 bases are a match to TRBD1. The J segment lost 3 bases and the V segment lost 3 bases, leaving 10 bases of the junction unmatched. This CDR3 has 17 residues. Per the germline V gene, CDR1 is MGHRA and CDR2 is YSYEKL.

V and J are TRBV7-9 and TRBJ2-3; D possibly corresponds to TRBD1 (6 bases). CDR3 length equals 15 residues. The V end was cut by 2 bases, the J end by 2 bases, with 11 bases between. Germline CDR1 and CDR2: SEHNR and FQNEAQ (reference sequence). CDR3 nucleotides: TGTGCCAGCAGCTTATTGGGACAAACCACAGATACGCAGTATTTT. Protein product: CASSLLGQTTDTQYF.

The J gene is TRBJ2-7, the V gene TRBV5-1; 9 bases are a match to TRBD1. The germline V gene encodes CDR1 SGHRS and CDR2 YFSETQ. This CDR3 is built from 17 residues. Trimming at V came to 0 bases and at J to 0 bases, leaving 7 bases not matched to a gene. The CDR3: CASSLVGQGSSSYEQYF. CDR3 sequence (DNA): TGCGCCAGCAGCTTGGTGGGACAGGGTTCGAGCTCCTACGAGCAGTACTTC.

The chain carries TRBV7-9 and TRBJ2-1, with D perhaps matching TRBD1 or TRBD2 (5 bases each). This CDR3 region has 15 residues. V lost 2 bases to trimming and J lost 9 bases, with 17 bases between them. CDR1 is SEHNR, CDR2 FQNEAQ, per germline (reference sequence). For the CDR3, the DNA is TGTGCCAGCAGCTTAAGGTCGGTTGGGGCGGGTGAGCAGTTCTTC. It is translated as CASSLRSVGAGEQFF.

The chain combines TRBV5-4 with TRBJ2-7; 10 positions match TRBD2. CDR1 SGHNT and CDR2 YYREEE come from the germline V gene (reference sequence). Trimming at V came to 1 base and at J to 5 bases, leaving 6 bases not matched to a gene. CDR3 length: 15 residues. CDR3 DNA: TGTGCCAGCAGCTTGTTGCTAGCGGGAGTTAACGAGCAGTACTTC. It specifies CASSLLLAGVNEQYF.

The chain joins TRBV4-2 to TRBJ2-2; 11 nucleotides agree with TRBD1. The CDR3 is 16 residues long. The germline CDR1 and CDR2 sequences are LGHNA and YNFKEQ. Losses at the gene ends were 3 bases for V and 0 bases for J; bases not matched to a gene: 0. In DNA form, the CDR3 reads TGTGCCAGCAGCCAGGGACAGGGGGCGAACACCGGGGAGCTGTTTTTT. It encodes CASSQGQGANTGELFF.

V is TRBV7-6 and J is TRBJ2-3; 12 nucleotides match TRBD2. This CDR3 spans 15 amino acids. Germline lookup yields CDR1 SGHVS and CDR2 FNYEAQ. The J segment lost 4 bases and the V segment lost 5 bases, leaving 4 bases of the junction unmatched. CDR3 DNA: TGTGCCAGCAGCCCCCGACTAGCGGGAGCAGATACGCAGTATTTT. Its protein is CASSPRLAGADTQYF.

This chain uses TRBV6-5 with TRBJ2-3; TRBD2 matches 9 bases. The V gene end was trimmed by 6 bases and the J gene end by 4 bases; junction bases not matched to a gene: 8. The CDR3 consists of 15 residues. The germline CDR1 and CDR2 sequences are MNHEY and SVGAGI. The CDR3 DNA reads TGTGCCAGCAGGAACAGAGCGGGGGGTCCAGATACGCAGTATTTT. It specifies CASRNRAGGPDTQYF.

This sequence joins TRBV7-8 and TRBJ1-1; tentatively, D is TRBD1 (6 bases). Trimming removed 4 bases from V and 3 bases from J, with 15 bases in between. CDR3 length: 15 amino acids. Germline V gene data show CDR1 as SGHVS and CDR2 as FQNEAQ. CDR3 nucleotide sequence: TGTGCCAGCAGCTACGTCAGGGGATCCCACACTGAAGCTTTCTTT. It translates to CASSYVRGSHTEAFF.

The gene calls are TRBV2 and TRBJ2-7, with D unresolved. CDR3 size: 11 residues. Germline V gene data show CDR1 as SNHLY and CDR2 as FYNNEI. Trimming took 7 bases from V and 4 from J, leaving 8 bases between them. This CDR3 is CASNQLYEQYF. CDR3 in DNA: TGTGCCAGCAATCAGCTTTACGAGCAGTACTTC.

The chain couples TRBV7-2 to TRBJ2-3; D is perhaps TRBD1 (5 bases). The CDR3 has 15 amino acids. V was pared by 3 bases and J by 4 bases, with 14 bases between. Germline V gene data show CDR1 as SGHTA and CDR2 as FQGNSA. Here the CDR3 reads CASSFRALGADTQYF. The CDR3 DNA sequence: TGTGCCAGCAGCTTCCGGGCCCTAGGGGCAGATACGCAGTATTTT.

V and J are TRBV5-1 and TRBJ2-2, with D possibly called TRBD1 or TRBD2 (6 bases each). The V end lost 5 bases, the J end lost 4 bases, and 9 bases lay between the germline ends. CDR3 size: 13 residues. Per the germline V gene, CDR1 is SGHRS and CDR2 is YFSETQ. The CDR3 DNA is TGCGCCAGCAGATGGGGGGCCACCGGGGAGCTGTTTTTT. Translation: CASRWGATGELFF.

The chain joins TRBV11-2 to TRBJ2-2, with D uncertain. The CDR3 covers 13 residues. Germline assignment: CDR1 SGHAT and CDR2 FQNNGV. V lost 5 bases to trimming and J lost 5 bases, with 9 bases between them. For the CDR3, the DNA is TGTGCCAGCAGCCCCCTGGGGACCGGGGAGCTGTTTTTT. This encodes CASSPLGTGELFF.

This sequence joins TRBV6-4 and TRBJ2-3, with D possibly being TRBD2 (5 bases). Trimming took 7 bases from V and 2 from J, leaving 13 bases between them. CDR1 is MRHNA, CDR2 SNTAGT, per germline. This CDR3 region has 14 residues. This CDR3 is CASKLEAITDTQYF. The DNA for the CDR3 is TGTGCCAGCAAACTAGAAGCGATCACAGATACGCAGTATTTT.

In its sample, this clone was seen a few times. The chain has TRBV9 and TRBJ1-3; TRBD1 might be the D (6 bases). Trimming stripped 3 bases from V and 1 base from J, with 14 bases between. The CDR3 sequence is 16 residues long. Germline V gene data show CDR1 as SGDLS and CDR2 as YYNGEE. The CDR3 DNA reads TGTGCCAGCAGCGCACATGGAGGGGGGTCTGGAAACACCATATATTTT. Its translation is CASSAHGGGSGNTIYF.

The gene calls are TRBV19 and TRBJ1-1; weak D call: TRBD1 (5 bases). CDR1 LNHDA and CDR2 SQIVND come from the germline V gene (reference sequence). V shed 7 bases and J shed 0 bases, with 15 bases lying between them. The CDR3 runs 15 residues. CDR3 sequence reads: CASMGWGRMNTEAFF. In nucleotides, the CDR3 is TGTGCCAGTATGGGGTGGGGCCGTATGAACACTGAAGCTTTCTTT. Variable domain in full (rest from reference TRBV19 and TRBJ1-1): DGGITQSPKYLFRKEGQNVTLSCEQNLNHDAMYWYRQDPGQGLRLIYYSQIVNDFQKGDIAEGYSVSREKKESFPLTVTSAQKNPTAFYLCASMGWGRMNTEAFFGQGTRLTVV.

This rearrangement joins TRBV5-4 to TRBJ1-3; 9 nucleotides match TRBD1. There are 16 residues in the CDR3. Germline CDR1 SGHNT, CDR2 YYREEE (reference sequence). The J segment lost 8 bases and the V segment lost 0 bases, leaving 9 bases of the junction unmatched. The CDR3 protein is CASSLGGDRVRDTIYF. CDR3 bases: TGTGCCAGCAGCTTGGGCGGGGACAGGGTGAGGGACACCATATATTTT.

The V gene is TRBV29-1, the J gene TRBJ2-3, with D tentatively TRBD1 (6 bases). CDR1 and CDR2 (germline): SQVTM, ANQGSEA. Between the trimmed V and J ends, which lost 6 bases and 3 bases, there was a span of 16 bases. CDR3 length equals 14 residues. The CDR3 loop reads CSVTQGLGTDTQYF. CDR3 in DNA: TGCAGCGTCACCCAGGGGTTGGGTACAGATACGCAGTATTTT.

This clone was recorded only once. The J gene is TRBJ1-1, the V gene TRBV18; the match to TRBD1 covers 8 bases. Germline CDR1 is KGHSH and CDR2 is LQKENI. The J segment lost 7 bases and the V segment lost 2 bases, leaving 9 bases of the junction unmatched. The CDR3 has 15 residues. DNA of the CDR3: TGTGCCAGCTCACCAGGTGGACAGGGTTCGGGTGAAGCTTTCTTT. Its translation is CASSPGGQGSGEAFF.

The CDR3 DNA is TGTGCCAGCAGCCCCCGACAGGGGAGCACTGAAGCTTTCTTT. Translation: CASSPRQGSTEAFF. V and J are TRBV7-6 and TRBJ1-1; 8 bases agree with TRBD1. CDR1 SGHVS and CDR2 FNYEAQ come from the germline V gene. The CDR3 extends over 14 amino acids. The trim removed 5 bases at V and 4 bases at J, leaving 6 bases unmatched.

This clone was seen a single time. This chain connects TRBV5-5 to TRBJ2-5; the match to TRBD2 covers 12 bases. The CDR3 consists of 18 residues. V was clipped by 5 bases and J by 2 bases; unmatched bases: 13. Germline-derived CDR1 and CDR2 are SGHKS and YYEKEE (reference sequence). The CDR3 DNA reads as TGTGCCAGCAGGTCCGGGACTAGCGGGCCTCTTAATCAAGAGACCCAGTACTTC. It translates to CASRSGTSGPLNQETQYF. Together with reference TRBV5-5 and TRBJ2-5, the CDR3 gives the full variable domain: DAGVTQSPTHLIKTRGQQVTLRCSPISGHKSVSWYQQVLGQGPQFIFQYYEKEERGRGNFPDRFSARQFPNYSSELNVNALLLGDSALYLCASRSGTSGPLNQETQYFGPGTRLLVL.

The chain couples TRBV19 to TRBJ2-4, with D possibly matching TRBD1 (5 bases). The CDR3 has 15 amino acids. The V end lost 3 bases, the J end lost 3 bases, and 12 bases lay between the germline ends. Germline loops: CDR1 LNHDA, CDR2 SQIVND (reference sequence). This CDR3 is CASSMQGIDKNIQYF. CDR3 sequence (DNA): TGTGCCAGTAGTATGCAGGGAATTGACAAAAACATTCAGTACTTC.

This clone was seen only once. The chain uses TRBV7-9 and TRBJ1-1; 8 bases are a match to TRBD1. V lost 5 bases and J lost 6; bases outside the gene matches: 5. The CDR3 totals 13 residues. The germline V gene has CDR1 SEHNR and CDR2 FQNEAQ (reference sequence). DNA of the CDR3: TGTGCCAGCAGCGCACAGGGGGTATCTGAAGCTTTCTTT. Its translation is CASSAQGVSEAFF. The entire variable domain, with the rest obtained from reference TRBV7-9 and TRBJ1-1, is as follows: DTGVSQNPRHKITKRGQNVTFRCDPISEHNRLYWYRQTLGQGPEFLTYFQNEAQLEKSRLLSDRFSAERPKGSFSTLEIQRTEQGDSAMYLCASSAQGVSEAFFGQGTRLTVV.

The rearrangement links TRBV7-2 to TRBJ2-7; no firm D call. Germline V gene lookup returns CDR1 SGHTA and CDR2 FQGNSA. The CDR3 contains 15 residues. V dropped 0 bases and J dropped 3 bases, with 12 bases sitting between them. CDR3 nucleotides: TGTGCCAGCAGCTTAGCGCGAAGCAGCTTCTACGAGCAGTACTTC. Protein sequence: CASSLARSSFYEQYF.

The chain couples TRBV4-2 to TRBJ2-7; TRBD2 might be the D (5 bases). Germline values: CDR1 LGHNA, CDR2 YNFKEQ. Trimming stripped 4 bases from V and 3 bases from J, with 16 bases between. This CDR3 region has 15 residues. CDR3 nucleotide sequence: TGTGCCAGCAGCCCCTCCCCGGACGGGAACTACGAGCAGTACTTC. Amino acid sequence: CASSPSPDGNYEQYF.

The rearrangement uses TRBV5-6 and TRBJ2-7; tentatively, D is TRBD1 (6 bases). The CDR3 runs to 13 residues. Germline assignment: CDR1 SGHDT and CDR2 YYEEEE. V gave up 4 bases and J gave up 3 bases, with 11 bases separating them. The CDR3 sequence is CASSRGFGYEQYF. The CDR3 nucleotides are TGTGCCAGCAGCAGGGGGTTCGGCTACGAGCAGTACTTC.

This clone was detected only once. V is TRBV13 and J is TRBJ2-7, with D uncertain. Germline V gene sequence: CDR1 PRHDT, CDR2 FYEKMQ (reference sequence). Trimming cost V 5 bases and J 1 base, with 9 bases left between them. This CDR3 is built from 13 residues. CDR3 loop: CASSRTASYEQYF. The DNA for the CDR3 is TGTGCCAGCAGCCGGACCGCATCCTACGAGCAGTACTTC.

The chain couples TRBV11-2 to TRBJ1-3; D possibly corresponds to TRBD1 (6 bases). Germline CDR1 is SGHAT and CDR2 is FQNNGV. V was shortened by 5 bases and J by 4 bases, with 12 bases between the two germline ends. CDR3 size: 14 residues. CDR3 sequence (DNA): TGTGCCAGCAGCCACACAGGGTCCGGAAACACCATATATTTT. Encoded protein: CASSHTGSGNTIYF.